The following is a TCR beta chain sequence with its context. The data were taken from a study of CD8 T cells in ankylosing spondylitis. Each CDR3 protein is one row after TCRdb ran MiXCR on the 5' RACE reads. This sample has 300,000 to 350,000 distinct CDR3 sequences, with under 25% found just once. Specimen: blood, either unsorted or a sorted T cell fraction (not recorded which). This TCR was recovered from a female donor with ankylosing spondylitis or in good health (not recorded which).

The CDR3 is CSARSASSSYNEQFF. The CDR3 coding sequence is TGCAGTGCTAGGTCGGCTTCGAGCTCCTACAATGAGCAGTTCTTC. V and J are TRBV20-1 and TRBJ2-1; D is ambiguous. The CDR3 has 15 residues. Trimming took off 3 bases at V and 0 bases at J, with 12 bases between the two ends. Germline V gene lookup returns CDR1 DFQATT and CDR2 SNEGSKA (reference sequence).